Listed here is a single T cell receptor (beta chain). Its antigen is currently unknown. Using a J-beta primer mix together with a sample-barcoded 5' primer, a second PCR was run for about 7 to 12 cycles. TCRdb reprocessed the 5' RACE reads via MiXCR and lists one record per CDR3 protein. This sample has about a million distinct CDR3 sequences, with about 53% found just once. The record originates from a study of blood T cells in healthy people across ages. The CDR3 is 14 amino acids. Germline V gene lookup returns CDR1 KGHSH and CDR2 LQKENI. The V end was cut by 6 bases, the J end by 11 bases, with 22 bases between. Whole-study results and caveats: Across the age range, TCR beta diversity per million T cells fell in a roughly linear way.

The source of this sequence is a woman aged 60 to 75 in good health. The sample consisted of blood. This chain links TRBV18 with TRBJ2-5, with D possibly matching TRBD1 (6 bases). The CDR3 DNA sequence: TGTGCCAGCTCGACGACAGGTATACCTCTTGAGCAGTACTTC. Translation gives CASSTTGIPLEQYF. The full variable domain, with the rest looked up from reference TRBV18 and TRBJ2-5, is NAGVMQNPRHLVRRRGQEARLRCSPMKGHSHVYWYRQLPEEGLKFMVYLQKENIIDESGMPKERFSAEFPKEGPSILRIQQVVRGDSAAYFCASSTTGIPLEQYFGPGTRLLVL.